This T cell receptor (beta chain) was sequenced during a study of T cells expressing NK-cell markers. The wider study: From sorted CD3+CD56+NKG2C+, CD3+CD56+NKG2C- and CD3+CD56-NKG2C+ T cells came the TCR beta repertoires. The study, taken as a whole, reports: Leadership of the CD3+CD56-NKG2C+ fraction also belonged to these clonotypes in several donors.

The V gene's germline CDR1 is KGHDR and CDR2 SFDVKD. The CDR3 sequence is 12 residues long. With regard to this clonotype: The target antigen is unknown.

TCRdb re-called the 5' RACE reads; one entry per CDR3 protein, DNA not given. Recorded here are about 390,000 distinct CDR3 sequences; the top ten clones represent 9.5% to 12%. V and J are TRBV24-1 and TRBJ2-3; TCRdb lists TRBD2, though no DNA is available to test this call. The TCR comes from a woman aged 45-59 years in good health. The specimen was blood T cells: a sorted CD56 or NKG2C T cell subset, CD4+ or CD8+ T cells, or bulk PBMC T cells (not recorded which). The CDR3 region is CATALGADTQYF.